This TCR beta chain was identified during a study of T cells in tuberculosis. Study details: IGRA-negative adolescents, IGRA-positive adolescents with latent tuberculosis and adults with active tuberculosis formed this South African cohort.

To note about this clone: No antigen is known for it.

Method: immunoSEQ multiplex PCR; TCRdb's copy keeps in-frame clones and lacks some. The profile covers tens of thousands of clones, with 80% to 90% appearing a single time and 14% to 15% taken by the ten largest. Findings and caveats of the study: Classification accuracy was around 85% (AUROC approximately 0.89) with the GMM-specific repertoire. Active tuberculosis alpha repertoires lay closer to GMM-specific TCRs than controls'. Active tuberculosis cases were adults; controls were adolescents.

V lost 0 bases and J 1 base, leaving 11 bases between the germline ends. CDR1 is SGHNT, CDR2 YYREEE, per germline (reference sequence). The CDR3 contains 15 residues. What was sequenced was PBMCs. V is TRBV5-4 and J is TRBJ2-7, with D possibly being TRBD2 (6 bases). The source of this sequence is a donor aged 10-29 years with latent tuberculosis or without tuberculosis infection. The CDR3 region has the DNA TGTGCCAGCAGCTTGGGCGGGGCAGCATCCTACGAGCAGTACTTC. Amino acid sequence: CASSLGGAASYEQYF.